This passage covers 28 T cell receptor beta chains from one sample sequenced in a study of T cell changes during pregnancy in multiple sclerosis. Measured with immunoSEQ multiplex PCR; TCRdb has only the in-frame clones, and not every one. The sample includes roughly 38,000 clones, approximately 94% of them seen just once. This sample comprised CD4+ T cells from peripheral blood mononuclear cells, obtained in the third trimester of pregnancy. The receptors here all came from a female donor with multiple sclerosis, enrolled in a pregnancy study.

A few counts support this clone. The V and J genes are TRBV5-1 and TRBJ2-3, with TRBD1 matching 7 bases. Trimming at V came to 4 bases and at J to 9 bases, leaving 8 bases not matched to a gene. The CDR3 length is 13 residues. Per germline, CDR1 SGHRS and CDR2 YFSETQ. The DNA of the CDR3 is TGCGCCAGCAGCCCTACAGGGGCCGAAACGCAGTATTTT. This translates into CASSPTGAETQYF.

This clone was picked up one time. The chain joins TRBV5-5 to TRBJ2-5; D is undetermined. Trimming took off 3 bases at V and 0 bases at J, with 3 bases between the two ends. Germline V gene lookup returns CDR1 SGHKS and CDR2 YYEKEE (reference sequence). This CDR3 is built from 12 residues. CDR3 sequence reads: CASSSYQETQYF. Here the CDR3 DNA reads TGTGCCAGCAGCTCGTACCAAGAGACCCAGTACTTC.

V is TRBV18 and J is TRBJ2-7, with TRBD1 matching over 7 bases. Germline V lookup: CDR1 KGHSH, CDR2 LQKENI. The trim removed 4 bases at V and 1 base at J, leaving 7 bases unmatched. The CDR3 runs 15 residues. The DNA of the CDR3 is TGTGCCAGCTCACGCTCCGGACAGGCGTCCTACGAGCAGTACTTC. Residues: CASSRSGQASYEQYF.

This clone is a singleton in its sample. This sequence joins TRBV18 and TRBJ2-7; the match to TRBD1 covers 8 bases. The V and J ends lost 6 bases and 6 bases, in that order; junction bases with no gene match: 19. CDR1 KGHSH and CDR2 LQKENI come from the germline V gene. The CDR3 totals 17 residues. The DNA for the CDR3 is TGTGCCAGCTCGATACTCCCCCAGGACAGGGACTCTCGCGAGCAGTACTTC. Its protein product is CASSILPQDRDSREQYF.

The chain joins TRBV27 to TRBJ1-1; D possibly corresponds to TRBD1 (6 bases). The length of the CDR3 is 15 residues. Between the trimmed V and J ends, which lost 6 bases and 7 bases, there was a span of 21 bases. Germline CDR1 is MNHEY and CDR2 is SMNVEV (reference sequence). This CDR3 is CASSHNRGGPIEAFF. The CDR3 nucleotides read TGTGCCAGCAGCCACAATAGGGGGGGCCCGATTGAAGCTTTCTTT.

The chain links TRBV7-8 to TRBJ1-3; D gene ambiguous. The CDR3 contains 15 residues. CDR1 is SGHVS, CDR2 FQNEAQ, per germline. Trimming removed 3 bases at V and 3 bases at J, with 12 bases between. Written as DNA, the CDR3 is TGTGCCAGCAGCTTCCTTGGAGCCTATGGAAACACCATATATTTT. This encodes CASSFLGAYGNTIYF.

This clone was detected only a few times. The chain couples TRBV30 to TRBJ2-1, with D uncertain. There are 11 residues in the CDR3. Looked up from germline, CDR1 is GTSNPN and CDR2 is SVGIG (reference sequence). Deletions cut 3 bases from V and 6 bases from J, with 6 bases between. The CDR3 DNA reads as TGTGCCTGGAGCTCTATCAATGAGCAGTTCTTC. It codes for CAWSSINEQFF.

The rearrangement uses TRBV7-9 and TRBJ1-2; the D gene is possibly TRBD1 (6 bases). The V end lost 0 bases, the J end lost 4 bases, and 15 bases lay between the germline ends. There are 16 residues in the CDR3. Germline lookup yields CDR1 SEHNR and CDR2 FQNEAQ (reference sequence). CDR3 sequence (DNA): TGTGCCAGCAGCTTAGCGGCAGGGGTCGTGGGCTATGGCTACACCTTC. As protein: CASSLAAGVVGYGYTF.

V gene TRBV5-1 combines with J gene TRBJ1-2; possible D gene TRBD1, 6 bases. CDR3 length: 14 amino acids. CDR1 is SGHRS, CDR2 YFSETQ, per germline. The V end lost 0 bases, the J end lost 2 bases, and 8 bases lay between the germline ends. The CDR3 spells CASSLADSNYGYTF. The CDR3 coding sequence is TGCGCCAGCAGCTTGGCGGACAGCAACTATGGCTACACCTTC.

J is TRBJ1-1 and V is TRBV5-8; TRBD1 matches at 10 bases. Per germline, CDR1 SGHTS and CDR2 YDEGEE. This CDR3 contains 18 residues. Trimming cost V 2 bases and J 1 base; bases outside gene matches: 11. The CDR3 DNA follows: TGTGCCAGCAGCTTAGTTCGACAGGGGGCTTTTGCGAACACTGAAGCTTTCTTT. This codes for CASSLVRQGAFANTEAFF.

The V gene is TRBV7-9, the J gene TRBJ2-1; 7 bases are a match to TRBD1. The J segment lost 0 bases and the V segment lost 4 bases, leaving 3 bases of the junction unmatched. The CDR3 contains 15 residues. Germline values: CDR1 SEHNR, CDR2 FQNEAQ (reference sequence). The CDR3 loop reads CASSSSGGSYNEQFF. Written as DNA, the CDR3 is TGTGCCAGCAGCTCCTCAGGGGGCTCCTACAATGAGCAGTTCTTC.

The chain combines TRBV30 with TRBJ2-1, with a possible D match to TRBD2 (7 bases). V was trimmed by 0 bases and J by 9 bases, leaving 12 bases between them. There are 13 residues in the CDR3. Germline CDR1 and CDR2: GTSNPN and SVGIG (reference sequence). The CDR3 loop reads CAWSVRGAGEQFF. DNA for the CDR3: TGTGCCTGGAGTGTACGGGGGGCCGGTGAGCAGTTCTTC.

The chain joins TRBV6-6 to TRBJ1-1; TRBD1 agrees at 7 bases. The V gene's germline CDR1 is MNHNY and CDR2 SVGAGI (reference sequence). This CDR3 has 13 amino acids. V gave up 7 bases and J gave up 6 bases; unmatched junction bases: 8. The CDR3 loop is CASTAQGTPEAFF. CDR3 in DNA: TGTGCCAGCACCGCACAGGGGACCCCTGAAGCTTTCTTT.

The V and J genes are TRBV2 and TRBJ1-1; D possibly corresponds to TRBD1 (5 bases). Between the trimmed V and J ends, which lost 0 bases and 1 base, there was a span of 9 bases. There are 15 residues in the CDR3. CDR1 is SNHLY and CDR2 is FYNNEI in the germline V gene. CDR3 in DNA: TGTGCCAGCAGTGAAGCAGGGAGGGGGAACACTGAAGCTTTCTTT. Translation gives CASSEAGRGNTEAFF.

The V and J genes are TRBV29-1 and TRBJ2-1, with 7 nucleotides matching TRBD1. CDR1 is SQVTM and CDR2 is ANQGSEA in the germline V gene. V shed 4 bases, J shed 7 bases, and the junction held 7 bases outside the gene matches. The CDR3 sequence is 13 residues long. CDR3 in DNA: TGCAGCGTTGGTGGACAGGTGGGGAATGAGCAGTTCTTC. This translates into CSVGGQVGNEQFF.

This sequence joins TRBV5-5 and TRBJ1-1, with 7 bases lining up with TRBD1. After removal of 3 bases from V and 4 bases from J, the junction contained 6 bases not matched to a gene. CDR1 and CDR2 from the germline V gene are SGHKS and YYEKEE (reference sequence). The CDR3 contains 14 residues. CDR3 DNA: TGTGCCAGCAGCTCGACAGGGAGCGGCACTGAAGCTTTCTTT. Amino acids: CASSSTGSGTEAFF.

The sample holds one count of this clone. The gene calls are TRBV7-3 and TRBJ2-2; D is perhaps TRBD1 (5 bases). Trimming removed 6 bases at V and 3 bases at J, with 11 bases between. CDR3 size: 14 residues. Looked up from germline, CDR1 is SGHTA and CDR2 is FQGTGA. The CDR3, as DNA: TGTGCCAGCAGTCTCCAGGGTTACACCGGGGAGCTGTTTTTT. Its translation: CASSLQGYTGELFF.

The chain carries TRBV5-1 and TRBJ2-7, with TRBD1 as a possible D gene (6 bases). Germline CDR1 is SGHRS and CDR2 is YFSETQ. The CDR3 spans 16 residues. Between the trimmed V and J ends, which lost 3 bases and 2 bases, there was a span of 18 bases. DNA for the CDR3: TGCGCCAGCAGCTACCAGACAGGCCCCCCTACCTACGAGCAGTACTTC. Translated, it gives CASSYQTGPPTYEQYF.

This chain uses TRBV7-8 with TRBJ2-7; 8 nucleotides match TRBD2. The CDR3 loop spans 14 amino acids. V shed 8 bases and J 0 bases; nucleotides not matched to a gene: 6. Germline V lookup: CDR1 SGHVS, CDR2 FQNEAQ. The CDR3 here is CASSYTSGSYEQYF. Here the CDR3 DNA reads TGTGCCAGCTCTTATACTAGCGGCTCCTACGAGCAGTACTTC.

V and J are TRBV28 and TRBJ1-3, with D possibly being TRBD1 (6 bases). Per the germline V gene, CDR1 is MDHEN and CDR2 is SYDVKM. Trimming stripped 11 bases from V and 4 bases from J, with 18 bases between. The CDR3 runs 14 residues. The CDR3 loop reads CASGGQGTGNTIYF. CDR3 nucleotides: TGTGCCTCGGGCGGGCAGGGGACAGGAAACACCATATATTTT.

The CDR3 nucleotides are TGCAGCGCTCACCTGGGGGGAGGGGACACTGAAGCTTTCTTT. Amino acid sequence: CSAHLGGGDTEAFF. The chain carries TRBV29-1 and TRBJ1-1; D is perhaps TRBD1 (5 bases). Per germline, CDR1 SQVTM and CDR2 ANQGSEA. V was trimmed by 7 bases and J by 3 bases, leaving 18 bases between them. This CDR3 spans 14 amino acids.

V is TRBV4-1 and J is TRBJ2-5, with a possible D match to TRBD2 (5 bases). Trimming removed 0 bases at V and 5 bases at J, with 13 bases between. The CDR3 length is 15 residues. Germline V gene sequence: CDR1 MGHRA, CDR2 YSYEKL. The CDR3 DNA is TGCGCCAGCAGCCAAGATCCGGGATCGGGGGAGACCCAGTACTTC. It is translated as CASSQDPGSGETQYF.

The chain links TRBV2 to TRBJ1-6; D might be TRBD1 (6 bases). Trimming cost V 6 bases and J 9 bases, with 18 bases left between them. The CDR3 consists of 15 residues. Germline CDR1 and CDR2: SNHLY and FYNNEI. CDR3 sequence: CASRRLDSVLSPLHF. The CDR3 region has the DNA TGTGCCAGCAGGAGGCTGGACAGTGTTCTTTCACCCCTCCACTTT.

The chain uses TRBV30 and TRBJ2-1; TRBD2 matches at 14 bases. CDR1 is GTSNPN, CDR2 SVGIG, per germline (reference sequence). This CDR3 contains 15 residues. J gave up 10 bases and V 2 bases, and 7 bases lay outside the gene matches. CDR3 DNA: TGTGCCTGGAGTTCGACTAGCGGGAGGGCCTGGGAGCAGTTCTTC. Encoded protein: CAWSSTSGRAWEQFF.

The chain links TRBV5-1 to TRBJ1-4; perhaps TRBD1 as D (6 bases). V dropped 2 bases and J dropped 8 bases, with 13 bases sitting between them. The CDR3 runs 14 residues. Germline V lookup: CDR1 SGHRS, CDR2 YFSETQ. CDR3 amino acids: CASSFRAQGEKLFF. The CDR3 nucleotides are TGCGCCAGCAGCTTCCGGGCGCAGGGGGAAAAACTGTTTTTT. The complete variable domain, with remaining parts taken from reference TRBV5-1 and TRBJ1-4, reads KAGVTQTPRYLIKTRGQQVTLSCSPISGHRSVSWYQQTPGQGLQFLFEYFSETQRNKGNFPGRFSGRQFSNSRSEMNVSTLELGDSALYLCASSFRAQGEKLFFGSGTQLSVL.

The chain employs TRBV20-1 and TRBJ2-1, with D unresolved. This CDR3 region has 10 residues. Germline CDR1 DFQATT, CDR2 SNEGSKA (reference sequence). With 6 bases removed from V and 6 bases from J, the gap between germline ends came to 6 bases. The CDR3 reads CSASVNEQFF. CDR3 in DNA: TGCAGTGCCTCTGTCAATGAGCAGTTCTTC.

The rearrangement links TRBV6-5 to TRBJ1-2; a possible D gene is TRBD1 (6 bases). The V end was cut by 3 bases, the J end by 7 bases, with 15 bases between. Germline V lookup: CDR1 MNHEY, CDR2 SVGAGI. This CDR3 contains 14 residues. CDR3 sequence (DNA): TGTGCCAGCAGTTATAACCAGGGGATCGGTGGCTACACCTTC. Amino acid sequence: CASSYNQGIGGYTF.

The CDR3 DNA follows: TGCGCCAGTTCATTGTTGAGGGAGAATGAGCAGTTCTTC. Translation gives CASSLLRENEQFF. The rearrangement links TRBV10-2 to TRBJ2-1, with D tentatively TRBD2 (5 bases). CDR3 size: 13 residues. The V gene's germline CDR1 is WSHSY and CDR2 SAAADI. V was shortened by 9 bases and J by 7 bases, with 16 bases between the two germline ends.